The 11 T cell receptor beta chains below all came from one sample that was sequenced in a study of T cells in Graves' hyperthyroidism and ophthalmopathy. Researchers amplified the TCR beta CDR3 regions from RNA transcripts. With the HTBI primer set, the TCR CDR3 went through a first round of RT-PCR. A single record per CDR3 protein comes from TCRdb applying MiXCR to the multiplex PCR reads. The table lists 700,000 or so distinct CDR3 sequences, around 17% of them singletons. The sequencing input was blood. Receptors originate from a man aged 18 to 29 with Graves' hyperthyroidism.

The chain joins TRBV7-6 to TRBJ2-2; no reliable D call. Trimming removed 1 base from V and 1 base from J, with 10 bases in between. The CDR3 contains 16 residues. The germline gives CDR1 SGHVS, CDR2 FNYEAQ. DNA of the CDR3: TGTGCCAGCAGCTTAGTGGCTCACTTGAACACCGGGGAGCTGTTTTTT. Amino acid sequence: CASSLVAHLNTGELFF.

This clonotype was seen a handful of times. The rearrangement uses TRBV28 and TRBJ2-2; unclear D gene. V lost 7 bases to trimming and J lost 2 bases, with 23 bases between them. From germline, CDR1 is MDHEN and CDR2 SYDVKM. The CDR3 is 18 residues long. The CDR3 nucleotides read TGTGCCAGCACCTTCCACCTGGCGCAGAGGCCTAACACCGGGGAGCTGTTTTTT. Its translation is CASTFHLAQRPNTGELFF.

This rearrangement joins TRBV24-1 to TRBJ2-2; either TRBD1 or TRBD2 may fit D (5 bases each). The ends were cut back, 3 bases at V and 2 bases at J, with 6 bases in the middle. Germline values: CDR1 KGHDR, CDR2 SFDVKD. The CDR3 spans 14 residues. CDR3 amino acids: CATSDGGNTGELFF. The CDR3, as DNA: TGTGCCACCAGTGATGGGGGTAACACCGGGGAGCTGTTTTTT.

This clonotype appeared a few times. The chain carries TRBV6-1 and TRBJ2-7; D is unresolved. Germline V gene sequence: CDR1 MNHNS, CDR2 SASEGT. The CDR3 runs to 15 residues. Trimming took 6 bases from V and 2 from J, leaving 17 bases between them. In DNA form, the CDR3 reads TGTGCCAGCAGCCCTCTAGGCGGACCCACCTACGAGCAGTACTTC. This gives the protein CASSPLGGPTYEQYF.

In its sample, this clonotype was seen many times. The chain recombines TRBV28 with TRBJ2-1, with TRBD2 matching over 13 bases. The germline gives CDR1 MDHEN, CDR2 SYDVKM. V lost 6 bases to trimming and J lost 7 bases; unmatched junction nucleotides: 6. CDR3 length: 15 amino acids. CDR3 in DNA: TGTGCCAGCAGCTTGACTAGCGGGAGGCAAAATGAGCAGTTCTTC. Its translation: CASSLTSGRQNEQFF.

The chain links TRBV7-3 to TRBJ2-2; 10 bases align to TRBD2. V gave up 0 bases and J gave up 7 bases; unmatched junction bases: 5. Germline V gene lookup returns CDR1 SGHTA and CDR2 FQGTGA. This CDR3 spans 16 amino acids. The CDR3 DNA follows: TGTGCCAGCAGCTTAACTCCTAGCGGGAGTGGCGGGGAGCTGTTTTTT. It is translated as CASSLTPSGSGGELFF.

This clonotype was found a few times. The J gene is TRBJ2-1, the V gene TRBV7-8; 7 nucleotides line up with TRBD2. CDR1 is SGHVS and CDR2 is FQNEAQ in the germline V gene. V was pared by 4 bases and J by 7 bases, with 7 bases of the junction left unmatched. CDR3 length equals 14 residues. This CDR3 is CASSSSGGGNEQFF. The CDR3 bases are TGTGCCAGCAGCTCGTCGGGAGGAGGAAATGAGCAGTTCTTC.

This clonotype was found a few times. V usage is TRBV6-5 and J usage is TRBJ2-7, with 9 bases aligning to TRBD1. The CDR3 consists of 15 residues. From germline, CDR1 is MNHEY and CDR2 SVGAGI. J lost 4 bases, V lost 2 bases, and 6 bases had no gene match. The CDR3 nucleotides read TGTGCCAGCAGTTACGCGCGGGGACAGGGATACGAGCAGTACTTC. Its protein product is CASSYARGQGYEQYF.

This clonotype showed up many times. The genes are TRBV12-3 or TRBV12-4 and TRBJ2-1, with TRBD2 identical over 7 bases. J gave up 8 bases and V 1 base, and 5 bases lay outside the gene matches. This CDR3 is built from 14 residues. This CDR3 is CASSLGGGKDEQFF. CDR3 nucleotides: TGTGCCAGCAGTTTAGGGGGAGGGAAAGATGAGCAGTTCTTC.

The V gene is TRBV6-1, the J gene TRBJ2-3, with a possible D match to TRBD1 (6 bases). CDR1 and CDR2 from the germline V gene are MNHNS and SASEGT. The CDR3 extends over 15 amino acids. V dropped 1 base and J dropped 2 bases, with 10 bases sitting between them. DNA of the CDR3: TGTGCCAGCAGTGAAGGGCCAGGGGACACAGATACGCAGTATTTT. Translating it yields CASSEGPGDTDTQYF.

Concerning this clonotype: Compared with germline, one end of the junction differs, possibly owing to a read error. The V and J genes are TRBV7-2 and TRBJ2-2; D might be TRBD2 (6 bases). Per the germline V gene, CDR1 is SGHTA and CDR2 is FQGNSA. CDR3 length: 17 residues. CDR3 sequence (DNA): TGCGCCAGCAGCCTGCTTACCGGGGGTGGTAACACCGGGGAGCTGTTTTTT. This codes for CASSLLTGGGNTGELFF.